This T cell receptor beta chain was sequenced in a study of blood T cells in healthy people across ages. In each sample, at least 7 million PBMCs were isolated. There were at least 6 micrograms of total RNA extracted from every sample. It was with a sample-barcoded 5' primer and a J-beta primer mix that a second PCR of about 6 to 12 cycles was run. Paired-end reads containing CDR3 totaled no fewer than 2.5 million for each sample. TCRdb ran MiXCR on the 5' RACE reads and lists one entry per CDR3 protein. The table has 730,000 or so distinct CDR3 sequences, roughly two fifths seen once; the top ten hold 20% to 25%. Concerning this clonotype itself: Antigen unknown.

V was pared by 4 bases and J by 10 bases, with 6 bases of the junction left unmatched. Germline CDR1 is MRHNA and CDR2 is SNTAGT. The CDR3 covers 13 residues. Regarding the study as a whole: With age, beta diversity per million T cells declined roughly linearly, significantly by 40.

Sequencing was carried out using blood. The chain is built from TRBV6-4 and TRBJ2-1; 8 nucleotides agree with TRBD2. This receptor was taken from a woman aged 55-69 years in good health. The CDR3 DNA reads as TGTGCCAGCAGTGGGCAATTAGCGGGAGAGCAGTTCTTC. Protein: CASSGQLAGEQFF.